These 6 T cell receptor beta chains originate from one sample sequenced in a study of cytomegalovirus exposure and HLA in healthy donors. A multiplex PCR was run with 60 Vbeta primers and 13 Jbeta primers. Sequenced by immunoSEQ multiplex PCR; TCRdb stores in-frame clones only, minus some. The data show about 110,000 clones, 76% seen once. Source material: PBMCs. These receptors were collected from a woman between 45 and 60 years old in good health and CMV-seropositive.

The chain uses TRBV7-2 and TRBJ1-2; D not resolved. Germline V gene data show CDR1 as SGHTA and CDR2 as FQGNSA. The CDR3 is made up of 13 amino acids. Trimming stripped 1 base from V and 7 bases from J, with 10 bases between. In nucleotides, the CDR3 is TGTGCCAGCAGCTTAGGAGGCGCAAGTGGCTACACCTTC. It encodes CASSLGGASGYTF.

This clone is a singleton in its sample. The rearrangement uses TRBV7-8 and TRBJ2-1; D gene ambiguous. The CDR3 is made up of 12 amino acids. V lost 2 bases, J lost 6 bases, and 5 bases lay in between. Per the germline V gene, CDR1 is SGHVS and CDR2 is FQNEAQ. CDR3 sequence reads: CASSLQINEQFF. In DNA form, the CDR3 reads TGTGCCAGCAGCTTACAGATCAATGAGCAGTTCTTC.

The chain is built from TRBV7-3 and TRBJ2-5, with 7 nucleotides matching TRBD1. V trimming: 4 bases; J trimming: 3 bases; junction bases outside the gene matches: 2. CDR1 is SGHTA, CDR2 FQGTGA, per germline. The length of the CDR3 is 13 residues. This chain's CDR3 is CASSSGTEETQYF. The CDR3 coding sequence is TGTGCCAGCAGCTCCGGGACAGAAGAGACCCAGTACTTC.

The rearrangement links TRBV27 to TRBJ2-6; D remains ambiguous. Looked up from germline, CDR1 is MNHEY and CDR2 is SMNVEV (reference sequence). V was cut by 6 bases and J by 0 bases, with 6 bases left in between. The CDR3 runs to 14 residues. In DNA, the CDR3 is TGTGCCAGCAGGGCCCTCTCTGGGGCCAACGTCCTGACTTTC. Translation: CASRALSGANVLTF.

This chain joins TRBV5-8 and TRBJ2-3, with 9 bases that match TRBD2. This CDR3 comprises 15 residues. The germline CDR1 and CDR2 sequences are SGHTS and YDEGEE. J was trimmed by 5 bases and V by 4 bases; bases with no gene match: 8. The CDR3 DNA reads TGTGCCAGCAGCGCGGGACTAGCAACTTTAGATACGCAGTATTTT. Its translation: CASSAGLATLDTQYF.

The genes are TRBV28 and TRBJ2-5, with 9 positions matching TRBD2. V dropped 3 bases and J dropped 11; count of bases not matched to a gene: 10. Per the germline V gene, CDR1 is MDHEN and CDR2 is SYDVKM. The CDR3 has 14 amino acids. CDR3 sequence reads: CASSFAGGPREQYF. The DNA of the CDR3 is TGTGCCAGCAGTTTCGCGGGAGGGCCGAGGGAGCAGTACTTC.